This T cell receptor (beta chain) was retrieved from a study of blood T cell repertoires in COVID-19. On the study more broadly: Material from acute and convalescent COVID-19 was sourced from the United States, Italy and Spain. T cells, B-cell-depleted T cells, or PBMCs provided the cDNA or gDNA that served as material.

Germline CDR1 MRHNA, CDR2 SNTAGT. The CDR3 sequence is 13 residues long. Trimming took 3 bases from V and 2 from J, leaving 4 bases between them. Authors' methods: Amplified reference gene primers provided the basis for estimating nucleated cell counts. The data were produced by immunoSEQ multiplex PCR, yet TCRdb's version contains in-frame clones alone and is incomplete. That table is the source of V, J and clone size, and D and trimming were worked out from the DNA. The sample holds about 200,000 clones, about 91% seen once. The TCR sequence derives from a man aged 18-30 years with active or convalescent COVID-19. The source material was peripheral blood. The chain has TRBV6-4 and TRBJ2-2; D is unresolved. The CDR3 nucleotides are TGTGCCAGCAGTGAGGGCAACACCGGGGAGCTGTTTTTT. Protein product: CASSEGNTGELFF.